This passage covers 26 T cell receptor beta chains from one sample sequenced in a study (dated by TCRdb to about 2015). Libraries were made using 5' RACE. The run used an Illumina MiSeq. The public sequencing data were trimmed at Q25 with fastp and processed into clonotypes with MiXCR by TCRdb, which kept only in-frame beta chains. Rows are combined by CDR3 protein, so each entry shows the most common genes and DNA. This sample holds 45,000 to 55,000 distinct CDR3 sequences; approximately 25% were observed only once. The top ten clones comprise 2.5% to 4% of the sample. Sample: tumor-infiltrating naive CD4+ T cells sorted from the breast tumor. Reading the label with the study, this specimen's cell subset or site is: naive CD4+ T cells, CD4+CD45RA+CD25-. Receptors were obtained from a female donor with breast cancer.

This clonotype showed up just a few times. The chain has TRBV20-1 and TRBJ2-1; D might be TRBD2 (5 bases). The CDR3 spans 11 residues. In germline, CDR1 is DFQATT, CDR2 SNEGSKA (reference sequence). V lost 3 bases, J lost 7 bases, and 7 bases lay in between. DNA of the CDR3: TGCAGTGCTAGGAAGCGGAATGAGCAGTTCTTC. This encodes CSARKRNEQFF.

CDR3: CASSSVSTGRSRTEAFF. In nucleotides, the CDR3 is TGTGCCAGCAGTTCAGTGTCTACAGGGAGGTCGAGGACTGAAGCTTTCTTT. V usage is TRBV28 and J usage is TRBJ1-1, with TRBD1 as a possible D gene (6 bases). The CDR3 is 17 residues long. Trimming stripped 4 bases from V and 5 bases from J, with 23 bases between. Looked up from germline, CDR1 is MDHEN and CDR2 is SYDVKM.

In its sample, this clonotype was seen many times. The chain joins TRBV5-1 to TRBJ2-5; D not resolved. The V gene's germline CDR1 is SGHRS and CDR2 YFSETQ. V was clipped by 2 bases and J by 2 bases, with 10 bases between them. This CDR3 region has 14 residues. CDR3 residues: CASSFRTQQETQYF. The CDR3 coding sequence is TGCGCCAGCAGCTTTCGGACGCAACAAGAGACCCAGTACTTC.

This rearrangement joins TRBV6-1 to TRBJ1-2; 7 bases match TRBD1. This CDR3 contains 13 residues. CDR1 MNHNS and CDR2 SASEGT come from the germline V gene. With 5 bases clipped from V and 7 bases from J, the junction kept 7 bases outside the gene matches. CDR3 bases: TGTGCCAGCAGTCCGACAGGGTATGGTGGCTACACCTTC. Protein product: CASSPTGYGGYTF.

In its sample, this clonotype was seen a few times. The chain employs TRBV7-2 and TRBJ1-6, with 12 bases lining up with TRBD1. From germline, CDR1 is SGHTA and CDR2 FQGNSA. CDR3 length: 15 amino acids. The J segment lost 9 bases and the V segment lost 2 bases, leaving 2 bases of the junction unmatched. CDR3: CASSLRDRGRSPLHF. CDR3 DNA sequence: TGTGCCAGCAGCTTAAGGGACAGGGGGCGTTCACCCCTCCACTTT.

The V call is TRBV7-8, the J call TRBJ1-1; 8 nucleotides agree with TRBD1. Germline CDR1 reads SGHVS; CDR2 reads FQNEAQ. The CDR3 runs 15 residues. Trimming at V came to 5 bases and at J to 7 bases, leaving 12 bases not matched to a gene. CDR3 sequence (DNA): TGTGCCAGCAGCCAGAGAAGCCAGGGGGCGGTTGAAGCTTTCTTT. Protein product: CASSQRSQGAVEAFF.

The chain couples TRBV6-5 to TRBJ1-2; D may be TRBD1 (5 bases). The germline CDR1 and CDR2 sequences are MNHEY and SVGAGI. V dropped 9 bases and J dropped 3 bases, with 20 bases sitting between them. CDR3 length: 15 residues. The CDR3 loop reads CARRPVARDHYGYTF. CDR3 coding DNA: TGTGCCAGGAGACCGGTCGCGAGGGACCACTATGGCTACACCTTC.

This rearrangement joins TRBV3-1 to TRBJ2-3; D could derive from TRBD1 or TRBD2 (5 bases each). V was cut by 3 bases and J by 2 bases, with 9 bases left in between. The CDR3 is 14 amino acids. Looked up from germline, CDR1 is LGHDT and CDR2 is YNNKEL (reference sequence). DNA for the CDR3: TGTGCCAGCAGCCAGGGACGGAACACAGATACGCAGTATTTT. Translating gives CASSQGRNTDTQYF.

This clonotype was recorded a few times. The chain couples TRBV7-9 to TRBJ2-3; a weak D match, TRBD1 (6 bases). The germline CDR1 and CDR2 sequences are SEHNR and FQNEAQ (reference sequence). V was pared by 7 bases and J by 2 bases, with 16 bases between. This CDR3 is 15 amino acids long. This CDR3 is CASTRSGVLTDTQYF. CDR3 DNA: TGTGCCAGCACCAGGTCAGGGGTCCTCACAGATACGCAGTATTTT.

This clonotype showed up many times. The chain recombines TRBV6-5 with TRBJ1-1; tentative D call: TRBD1 (5 bases). The CDR3 is made up of 12 amino acids. The V and J ends lost 6 bases and 4 bases respectively, with 9 bases between them. Per the germline V gene, CDR1 is MNHEY and CDR2 is SVGAGI. DNA for the CDR3: TGTGCCAGCAGGGGGGGAGGCACTGAAGCTTTCTTT. Translating gives CASRGGGTEAFF.

The rearrangement uses TRBV7-8 and TRBJ1-1; 9 bases align to TRBD1. The germline V gene encodes CDR1 SGHVS and CDR2 FQNEAQ. This CDR3 has 14 residues. Trimming cost V 2 bases and J 5 bases; bases outside gene matches: 3. CDR3: CASSLRDRVTEAFF. CDR3 in DNA: TGTGCCAGCAGCTTAAGGGACAGGGTGACTGAAGCTTTCTTT.

This chain links TRBV20-1 with TRBJ2-1; no reliable D call. V lost 1 base and J 4 bases, leaving 11 bases between the germline ends. The CDR3 contains 14 residues. Germline CDR1 reads DFQATT; CDR2 reads SNEGSKA (reference sequence). In nucleotides, the CDR3 is TGCAGTGCTAGAGGGGCCCAGATTTACAATGAGCAGTTCTTC. This codes for CSARGAQIYNEQFF.

This clonotype showed up many times. The chain carries TRBV20-1 and TRBJ2-6; possibly TRBD2 for D (6 bases). CDR3 size: 16 residues. The V gene lost 6 bases and the J gene lost 0 bases, with 15 bases spanning the gap. Germline CDR1 reads DFQATT; CDR2 reads SNEGSKA (reference sequence). The CDR3 region has the DNA TGCAGTGCCCCTAAGGCGGGAAACTCTGGGGCCAACGTCCTGACTTTC. Translated: CSAPKAGNSGANVLTF.

J is TRBJ1-1 and V is TRBV14; 7 nucleotides align to TRBD1. V lost 4 bases to trimming and J lost 5 bases; unmatched junction nucleotides: 7. This CDR3 has 14 residues. Germline CDR1 reads SGHDN; CDR2 reads FVKESK. This CDR3 reads CASSLKGGRTEAFF. Here the CDR3 DNA reads TGTGCCAGCAGCCTTAAAGGGGGCCGGACTGAAGCTTTCTTT.

The chain carries TRBV5-1 and TRBJ1-1, with 7 bases matching TRBD1. J gave up 2 bases and V 6 bases, and 7 bases lay outside the gene matches. Germline loops: CDR1 SGHRS, CDR2 YFSETQ. This CDR3 has 14 amino acids. CDR3 in amino acids: CASNRDRLNTEAFF. The CDR3 nucleotides read TGCGCCAGCAATCGGGACAGACTCAACACTGAAGCTTTCTTT.

The sample holds many counts of this clonotype. The chain has TRBV7-9 and TRBJ1-2; tentative D call: TRBD1 (6 bases). Germline-derived CDR1 and CDR2 are SEHNR and FQNEAQ (reference sequence). V was trimmed by 5 bases and J by 4 bases, leaving 17 bases between them. CDR3 length: 15 residues. CDR3 loop: CASSPLYREGYGYTF. The CDR3 region has the DNA TGTGCCAGCAGCCCCCTGTACAGGGAGGGCTATGGCTACACCTTC.

This chain links TRBV10-3 with TRBJ2-5; tentative D call: TRBD2 (5 bases). Trimming removed 4 bases at V and 5 bases at J, with 5 bases between. CDR1 ENHRY and CDR2 SYGVKD come from the germline V gene. The CDR3 is 11 amino acids. The CDR3 bases are TGTGCCATCAGTGGCGGGGAGACCCAGTACTTC. It encodes CAISGGETQYF.

This clonotype was seen just once. An end of the junction does not agree with germline; a read error may underlie this. The genes are TRBV20-1 and TRBJ2-5; D perhaps matches TRBD2 (5 bases). Per the germline V gene, CDR1 is DFQATT and CDR2 is SNEGSKA (reference sequence). The CDR3 has 10 residues. The CDR3 region has the DNA TGCAGAGCTATAGCGGAGACCCAGTACTTC. Amino acids: CRAIAETQYF.

This chain links TRBV19 with TRBJ1-1, with D perhaps TRBD1 (5 bases). The CDR3 spans 14 residues. The V end was cut by 1 base, the J end by 5 bases, with 11 bases between. The germline V gene encodes CDR1 LNHDA and CDR2 SQIVND (reference sequence). CDR3 DNA sequence: TGTGCCAGTAGTATAGGCGGGACGGCGACTGAAGCTTTCTTT. Protein product: CASSIGGTATEAFF.

The rearrangement joins TRBV5-1 to TRBJ1-1; D perhaps matches TRBD1 (6 bases). CDR1 and CDR2 from the germline V gene are SGHRS and YFSETQ. This CDR3 spans 13 amino acids. The V end was cut by 2 bases, the J end by 5 bases, with 10 bases between. CDR3 DNA sequence: TGCGCCAGCAGCTTAAGGGGGGTGACTGAAGCTTTCTTT. Protein sequence: CASSLRGVTEAFF. Using reference TRBV5-1 and TRBJ1-1 for the parts outside the CDR3, the full variable domain is KAGVTQTPRYLIKTRGQQVTLSCSPISGHRSVSWYQQTPGQGLQFLFEYFSETQRNKGNFPGRFSGRQFSNSRSEMNVSTLELGDSALYLCASSLRGVTEAFFGQGTRLTVV.

V gene TRBV18 combines with J gene TRBJ2-3, with no clear D. Trimming took 2 bases from V and 9 from J, leaving 18 bases between them. Per germline, CDR1 KGHSH and CDR2 LQKENI. There are 15 residues in the CDR3. This chain's CDR3 is CASSPTPQRQMTQYF. The CDR3 region has the DNA TGTGCCAGCTCACCAACTCCCCAGAGGCAAATGACGCAGTATTTT. Based on the CDR3 plus reference TRBV18 and TRBJ2-3, the full variable domain is NAGVMQNPRHLVRRRGQEARLRCSPMKGHSHVYWYRQLPEEGLKFMVYLQKENIIDESGMPKERFSAEFPKEGPSILRIQQVVRGDSAAYFCASSPTPQRQMTQYFGPGTRLTVL.

The rearrangement uses TRBV28 and TRBJ1-1; D gene ambiguous. Looked up from germline, CDR1 is MDHEN and CDR2 is SYDVKM. The CDR3 runs 13 residues. Trimming stripped 0 bases from V and 5 bases from J, with 7 bases between. DNA for the CDR3: TGTGCCAGCAGTTTATGGGGAGGGACTGAAGCTTTCTTT. It translates to CASSLWGGTEAFF.

This clonotype was seen a few times. The rearrangement uses TRBV5-1 and TRBJ2-7, with D perhaps TRBD2 (6 bases). The germline V gene has CDR1 SGHRS and CDR2 YFSETQ. V lost 6 bases and J lost 1, with 20 bases in between. This CDR3 is built from 16 residues. The CDR3 sequence is CASTRGDSGGSYEQYF. CDR3 DNA sequence: TGCGCCAGCACACGAGGTGATAGCGGAGGTTCCTACGAGCAGTACTTC.

The sample holds a few counts of this clonotype. The genes are TRBV18 and TRBJ2-2; no reliable D call. The CDR3 has 13 residues. Trimming shortened V by 6 bases and J by 3 bases, and 8 bases separated the two germline ends. Germline loops: CDR1 KGHSH, CDR2 LQKENI. As DNA, the CDR3 is TGTGCCAGCTCCTCCCTTGACACCGGGGAGCTGTTTTTT. It is translated as CASSSLDTGELFF.

The V call is TRBV24-1, the J call TRBJ2-3, with 8 bases lining up with TRBD2. Germline V gives CDR1 KGHDR, CDR2 SFDVKD. The length of the CDR3 is 16 residues. Trimming cost V 5 bases and J 1 base; bases outside gene matches: 7. The CDR3 sequence: CATSGLSGKGTDTQYF. The CDR3 DNA reads as TGTGCCACCAGTGGTCTTAGCGGGAAAGGCACAGATACGCAGTATTTT.

This clonotype was detected a few times. The chain joins TRBV15 to TRBJ1-2, with TRBD1 identical over 8 bases. V was clipped by 1 base and J by 7 bases; unmatched bases: 5. The CDR3 spans 14 residues. CDR1 LNHNV and CDR2 YYDKDF come from the germline V gene (reference sequence). The CDR3 DNA reads as TGTGCCACCAGCAGAGTGGGAACAGGGGGTGGCTACACCTTC. This translates into CATSRVGTGGGYTF.